Presented here are 28 T cell receptor beta chains from one specimen sequenced in a study of blood T cell repertoires in COVID-19. Sequencing used immunoSEQ multiplex PCR; TCRdb keeps in-frame clones, though not all of them. The sample lists about 390,000 clones; around 87% were seen once. Sequencing was done on a sample of peripheral blood. The receptors stem from a woman between 55 and 75 years old with COVID-19, enrolled during active disease.

This chain connects TRBV18 to TRBJ2-2; unclear D gene. Per germline, CDR1 KGHSH and CDR2 LQKENI. The CDR3 covers 16 residues. Trimming stripped 0 bases from V and 2 bases from J, with 10 bases between. The CDR3 DNA reads as TGTGCCAGCTCACCACCGGGCGCAGCTAACACCGGGGAGCTGTTTTTT. This gives the protein CASSPPGAANTGELFF.

This clone was found a few times. The chain joins TRBV2 to TRBJ2-3; D may be TRBD2 (6 bases). Germline-derived CDR1 and CDR2 are SNHLY and FYNNEI. The length of the CDR3 is 14 residues. V lost 5 bases to trimming and J lost 3 bases, with 12 bases between them. The CDR3 region has the DNA TGTGCCAGCAGTCGGGCAGGGAGGACAGATACGCAGTATTTT. This translates into CASSRAGRTDTQYF.

This rearrangement joins TRBV28 to TRBJ2-7; a weak D match, TRBD2 (6 bases). Trimming took off 1 base at V and 5 bases at J, with 12 bases between the two ends. From germline, CDR1 is MDHEN and CDR2 SYDVKM. This CDR3 has 14 amino acids. Here the CDR3 reads CASSLSLGGNEQYF. The CDR3 bases are TGTGCCAGCAGTTTATCCCTGGGGGGTAACGAGCAGTACTTC.

This chain uses TRBV5-8 with TRBJ1-2; D is unclear. Trimming took off 0 bases at V and 7 bases at J, with 19 bases between the two ends. The CDR3 is made up of 16 amino acids. Germline CDR1 and CDR2: SGHTS and YDEGEE. The CDR3 loop is CASSLGVRPRTGGYTF. CDR3 DNA sequence: TGTGCCAGCAGCTTGGGCGTCCGGCCTCGTACGGGTGGCTACACCTTC.

The rearrangement joins TRBV5-1 to TRBJ2-5; perhaps TRBD1 as D (6 bases). This CDR3 region has 15 residues. V lost 0 bases to trimming and J lost 3 bases, with 12 bases between them. Germline V gives CDR1 SGHRS, CDR2 YFSETQ. The DNA for the CDR3 is TGCGCCAGCAGCTTGGGAGCTTGGACAGAAGAGACCCAGTACTTC. Its translation is CASSLGAWTEETQYF.

This chain uses TRBV2 with TRBJ2-7; TRBD2 matches 12 bases. Trimming took 6 bases from V and 3 from J; bases not matched to a gene: 0. Germline values: CDR1 SNHLY, CDR2 FYNNEI. The CDR3 has 13 amino acids. DNA of the CDR3: TGTGCCAGCAGGACTAGCGGGGGCTACGAGCAGTACTTC. It is translated as CASRTSGGYEQYF.

The chain uses TRBV5-4 and TRBJ1-6; D gene unclear. The CDR3 has 14 amino acids. Germline CDR1 is SGHNT and CDR2 is YYREEE (reference sequence). V was shortened by 4 bases and J by 9 bases, with 14 bases between the two germline ends. The CDR3 region is CASSTQGARSPLHF. In DNA, the CDR3 is TGTGCCAGCAGCACACAAGGAGCCCGTTCACCCCTCCACTTT. Drawing the rest from reference TRBV5-4 and TRBJ1-6, the complete variable domain is ETGVTQSPTHLIKTRGQQVTLRCSSQSGHNTVSWYQQALGQGPQFIFQYYREEENGRGNFPPRFSGLQFPNYSSELNVNALELDDSALYLCASSTQGARSPLHFGNGTRLTVT.

The CDR3 loop reads CASSYSIVARGEAFF. In nucleotides, the CDR3 is TGTGCCAGCAGTTACTCGATAGTAGCTCGGGGGGAAGCTTTCTTT. The chain couples TRBV6-5 to TRBJ1-1, with D maybe TRBD1 (5 bases). The CDR3 runs to 15 residues. Per the germline V gene, CDR1 is MNHEY and CDR2 is SVGAGI. The V end lost 0 bases, the J end lost 8 bases, and 16 bases lay between the germline ends.

The rearrangement joins TRBV7-2 to TRBJ2-2; tentatively, D is TRBD1 (5 bases). Germline CDR1 is SGHTA and CDR2 is FQGNSA. Trimming cost V 5 bases and J 8 bases, with 15 bases left between them. The CDR3 contains 14 residues. The DNA for the CDR3 is TGTGCCAGCAGCCCCTCAGGCAGGGCGGGGGAGCTGTTTTTT. Amino acids: CASSPSGRAGELFF.

J is TRBJ1-4 and V is TRBV29-1; no clear D gene. This CDR3 region has 12 residues. Germline lookup yields CDR1 SQVTM and CDR2 ANQGSEA. Trimming took off 6 bases at V and 7 bases at J, with 12 bases between the two ends. CDR3 residues: CSVPGLGEKLFF. The DNA of the CDR3 is TGCAGCGTCCCCGGTCTCGGTGAAAAACTGTTTTTT.

The CDR3 loop reads CASSDYRFQETQYF. CDR3 DNA: TGTGCCAGCAGCGATTACAGGTTCCAAGAGACCCAGTACTTC. The chain uses TRBV5-4 and TRBJ2-5; weak D call: TRBD1 (5 bases). CDR1 is SGHNT and CDR2 is YYREEE in the germline V gene (reference sequence). V was clipped by 4 bases and J by 1 base, with 11 bases between them. CDR3 size: 14 residues. The full variable domain, its missing parts supplied by reference TRBV5-4 and TRBJ2-5, is ETGVTQSPTHLIKTRGQQVTLRCSSQSGHNTVSWYQQALGQGPQFIFQYYREEENGRGNFPPRFSGLQFPNYSSELNVNALELDDSALYLCASSDYRFQETQYFGPGTRLLVL.

This clone was seen once. V is TRBV30 and J is TRBJ1-4; a possible D gene is TRBD1 (5 bases). V was shortened by 4 bases and J by 8 bases, with 17 bases between the two germline ends. The CDR3 contains 14 residues. CDR1 and CDR2 from the germline V gene are GTSNPN and SVGIG (reference sequence). Here the CDR3 DNA reads TGTGCCTGGACACCGGGACTTTATATAGAAAAACTGTTTTTT. It is translated as CAWTPGLYIEKLFF. The full variable domain, its missing parts supplied by reference TRBV30 and TRBJ1-4, is SQTIHQWPATLVQPVGSPLSLECTVEGTSNPNLYWYRQAAGRGLQLLFYSVGIGQISSEVPQNLSASRPQDRQFILSSKKLLLSDSGFYLCAWTPGLYIEKLFFGSGTQLSVL.

J is TRBJ2-3 and V is TRBV18; 10 bases map to TRBD2. This CDR3 has 20 amino acids. V gave up 3 bases and J gave up 2 bases; unmatched junction bases: 17. The germline gives CDR1 KGHSH, CDR2 LQKENI. CDR3 in amino acids: CASSPFPGLAGVSATDTQYF. CDR3 nucleotide sequence: TGTGCCAGCTCACCTTTCCCGGGGCTAGCGGGGGTTTCCGCCACAGATACGCAGTATTTT.

About this clone: Other DNA sequences in this specimen translate into the identical CDR3. V is TRBV7-3 and J is TRBJ2-2; possibly TRBD1 for D (6 bases). The CDR3 has 14 amino acids. Germline CDR1 and CDR2: SGHTA and FQGTGA. The ends were cut back, 5 bases at V and 4 bases at J, with 11 bases in the middle. CDR3 residues: CASSQGGPTGELFF. The CDR3 DNA follows: TGTGCCAGCAGCCAAGGGGGTCCCACCGGGGAGCTGTTTTTT.

The chain combines TRBV10-2 with TRBJ2-7; TRBD2 matches 15 bases. Trimming at V came to 6 bases and at J to 5 bases, leaving 11 bases not matched to a gene. This CDR3 contains 17 residues. Germline lookup yields CDR1 WSHSY and CDR2 SAAADI. The CDR3 DNA reads as TGCGCCAGCAGCGTCACCCGGGGACTAGCGGGGGGCGACGAGCAGTACTTC. This sequence encodes CASSVTRGLAGGDEQYF.

CDR3 loop: CASSLGLAGVLAKNIQYF. CDR3 nucleotide sequence: TGTGCCAGCAGCTTAGGACTAGCGGGGGTGCTAGCCAAAAACATTCAGTACTTC. The V and J genes are TRBV5-5 and TRBJ2-4, with 13 bases matching TRBD2. The CDR3 covers 18 residues. The J segment lost 0 bases and the V segment lost 2 bases, leaving 5 bases of the junction unmatched. Germline V CDR1 and CDR2: SGHKS, YYEKEE (reference sequence).

This clone was picked up a small number of times. The chain carries TRBV3-1 (or the pseudogene TRBV3-2) and TRBJ2-6; D gene unclear. The CDR3 is 13 amino acids. V lost 4 bases and J lost 3, with 4 bases in between. Germline CDR1 LGHDT, CDR2 YNNKEL (reference sequence). The CDR3 region has the DNA TGTGCCAGCAGCCTCCTTGGGGCCAACGTCCTGACTTTC. Amino acids: CASSLLGANVLTF.

The rearrangement uses TRBV4-2 and TRBJ2-1, with D perhaps TRBD2 (6 bases). The CDR3 is 12 amino acids. V lost 5 bases and J 9 bases, leaving 11 bases between the germline ends. Germline loops: CDR1 LGHNA, CDR2 YNFKEQ. CDR3 sequence reads: CASSTGVAEQFF. CDR3 in DNA: TGTGCCAGCAGCACGGGGGTGGCTGAGCAGTTCTTC.

The V gene is TRBV28, the J gene TRBJ1-2, with TRBD1 matching over 9 bases. After removal of 3 bases from V and 7 bases from J, the junction contained 12 bases not matched to a gene. The CDR3 contains 16 residues. The germline CDR1 and CDR2 sequences are MDHEN and SYDVKM. The DNA for the CDR3 is TGTGCCAGCAGTTTGCTCGAGCCCGGGACAGGGTCTGGCTACACCTTC. Encoded protein: CASSLLEPGTGSGYTF.

The gene calls are TRBV4-1 and TRBJ1-2; TRBD1 matches 7 bases. CDR1 is MGHRA, CDR2 YSYEKL, per germline. The CDR3 spans 16 residues. With 0 bases clipped from V and 0 bases from J, the junction kept 4 bases outside the gene matches. The CDR3 bases are TGCGCCAGCAGCCAAGATCCCGGGACAGCTAACTATGGCTACACCTTC. Its protein product is CASSQDPGTANYGYTF.

The sample holds a few counts of this clone. The CDR3 spells CAWSEGQGNYEQYF. In DNA form, the CDR3 reads TGTGCCTGGAGTGAGGGACAGGGTAACTACGAGCAGTACTTC. The chain is built from TRBV30 and TRBJ2-7; 9 bases align to TRBD1. With V trimmed by 1 base and J by 3 bases, 4 bases remained unmatched. The length of the CDR3 is 14 residues. Looked up from germline, CDR1 is GTSNPN and CDR2 is SVGIG (reference sequence).

This chain links TRBV6-5 with TRBJ1-2; D is undetermined. CDR3 size: 10 residues. V lost 10 bases, J lost 3 bases, and 6 bases lay in between. CDR1 and CDR2 (germline): MNHEY, SVGAGI. CDR3: CANGDYGYTF. CDR3 bases: TGTGCCAACGGGGACTATGGCTACACCTTC.

The chain carries TRBV2 and TRBJ1-2; TRBD1 matches 7 bases. Trimming removed 6 bases from V and 12 bases from J; junction bases left unmatched: 10. The length of the CDR3 is 12 residues. The germline V gene encodes CDR1 SNHLY and CDR2 FYNNEI. CDR3 protein: CASRQTGPQDTF. In DNA, the CDR3 is TGTGCCAGCAGGCAGACAGGGCCGCAGGACACCTTC.

The chain is built from TRBV25-1 and TRBJ2-1; TRBD2 matches 9 bases. Germline V CDR1 and CDR2: MGHDK, SYGVNS. This CDR3 spans 16 amino acids. J lost 10 bases, V lost 0 bases, and 10 bases had no gene match. The CDR3 sequence: CASSEYSIAGAGEQFF. CDR3 nucleotides: TGTGCCAGCAGTGAATATTCAATAGCGGGGGCAGGGGAGCAGTTCTTC.

CDR3 in DNA: TGTGCCAGTAGAACAGGGGCCCACTCTCCTGGCTACACCTTC. It encodes CASRTGAHSPGYTF. The chain is built from TRBV19 and TRBJ1-2, with 7 bases aligning to TRBD1. The CDR3 covers 14 residues. The V and J ends lost 6 bases and 7 bases, in that order; junction bases with no gene match: 11. Per germline, CDR1 LNHDA and CDR2 SQIVND (reference sequence).

This rearrangement joins TRBV4-2 to TRBJ1-1; the D is unclear. The CDR3 length is 13 residues. Germline loops: CDR1 LGHNA, CDR2 YNFKEQ. With 0 bases removed from V and 4 bases from J, the gap between germline ends came to 6 bases. This CDR3 reads CASSQDRSTEAFF. The CDR3 bases are TGTGCCAGCAGCCAAGACAGATCCACTGAAGCTTTCTTT.

V usage is TRBV7-8 and J usage is TRBJ1-3, with 11 nucleotides matching TRBD1. J lost 10 bases, V lost 5 bases, and 10 bases had no gene match. The CDR3 covers 15 residues. Germline CDR1 SGHVS, CDR2 FQNEAQ. The CDR3 loop reads CASSLPGQGVSTIYF. DNA of the CDR3: TGTGCCAGCAGCCTCCCGGGACAGGGGGTTAGTACCATATATTTT.

This chain connects TRBV3-1 (or the pseudogene TRBV3-2) to TRBJ2-5; possible D gene TRBD1, 6 bases. Trimming removed 1 base from V and 5 bases from J, with 14 bases in between. The length of the CDR3 is 15 residues. The germline V gene encodes CDR1 LGHDT and CDR2 YNNKEL (reference sequence). The CDR3 here is CASSQATGIKETQYF. The CDR3 nucleotides read TGTGCCAGCAGCCAAGCGACAGGAATCAAGGAGACCCAGTACTTC.